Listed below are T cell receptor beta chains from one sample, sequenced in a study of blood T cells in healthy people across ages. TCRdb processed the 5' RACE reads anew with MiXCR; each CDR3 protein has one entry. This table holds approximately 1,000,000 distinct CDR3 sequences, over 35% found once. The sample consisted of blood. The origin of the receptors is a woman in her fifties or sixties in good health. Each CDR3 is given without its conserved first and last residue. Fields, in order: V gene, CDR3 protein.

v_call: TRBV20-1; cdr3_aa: SAREGFSDTQY
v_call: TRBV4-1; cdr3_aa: ASSQVADYNEQF
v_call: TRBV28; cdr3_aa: ASSPLAGGFDTQY
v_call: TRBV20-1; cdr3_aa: SASAAATNYGYT
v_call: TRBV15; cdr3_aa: ATSRDLGGSVGTDTQY
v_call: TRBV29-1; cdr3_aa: SVEVRGLNTEAF
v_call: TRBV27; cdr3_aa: ASGDRGETQY
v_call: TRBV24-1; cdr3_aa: ATSDLGVDGANVLT
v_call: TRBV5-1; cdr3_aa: ASKLAGENNGQF
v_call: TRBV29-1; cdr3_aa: SALDQGGNYGYT
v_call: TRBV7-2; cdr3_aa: ASSLDPYNEQF
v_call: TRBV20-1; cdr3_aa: SAQTGGRRETQY
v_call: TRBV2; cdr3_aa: ASSEEGINYGYT
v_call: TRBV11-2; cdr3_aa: ASSSKQGHYEQY
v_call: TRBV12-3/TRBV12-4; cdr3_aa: ASSRDRVVHQPRY
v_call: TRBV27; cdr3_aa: ASSLNRGFDNEQF
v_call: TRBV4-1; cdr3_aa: ASSQGWDNQPQH
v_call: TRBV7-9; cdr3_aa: ASSLSLAGDHNEQF
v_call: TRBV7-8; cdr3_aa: ASSSQTLTPQF
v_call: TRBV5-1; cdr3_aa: ASHSLAGSPNEQF
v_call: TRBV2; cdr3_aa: ATPAGANYGYT
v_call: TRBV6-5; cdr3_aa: ASRQSGNSYEQY
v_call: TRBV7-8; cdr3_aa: ASSLRSMGQDYGYT
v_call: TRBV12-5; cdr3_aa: ARWESGGGETQY
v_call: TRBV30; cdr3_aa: AWSVGGVGAYEQY
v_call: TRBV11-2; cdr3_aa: ASSLLLDSRNEKLF
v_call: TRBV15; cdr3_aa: ATSRERLAGEQY
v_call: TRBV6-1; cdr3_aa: ASSRPWTEETQY
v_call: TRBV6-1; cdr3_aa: ASSQTPGQGGSYEQY
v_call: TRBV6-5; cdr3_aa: ASSAPGGVGHEQY
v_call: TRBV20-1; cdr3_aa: SACTLAGVGNEQF
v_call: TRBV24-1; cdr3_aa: ATSDTRTTGYT
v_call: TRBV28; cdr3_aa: ASSSTLNQPQH
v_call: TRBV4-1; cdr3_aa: ASSQGLMGDTQY
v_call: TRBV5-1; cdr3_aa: ASSPLSSGSSYEQY
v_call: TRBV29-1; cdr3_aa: SVVVLGIRDRLEAKNIQY
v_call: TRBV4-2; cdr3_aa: ASSAGLESEQY
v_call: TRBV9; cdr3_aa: ASSVVGTGFNEQF
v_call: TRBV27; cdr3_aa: ASSLTPGMTDTQY
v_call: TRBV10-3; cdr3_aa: AISDLSSYNEQY
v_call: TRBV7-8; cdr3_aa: ASGTGQGAYNEQF
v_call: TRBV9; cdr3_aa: ASSSSGGEQY
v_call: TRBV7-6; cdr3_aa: ASSLGLSAYNEQF
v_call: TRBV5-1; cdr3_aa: ASSLIRVSGANVLT
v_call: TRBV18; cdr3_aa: ASSPLKDEQY
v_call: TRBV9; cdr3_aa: ASSVGPSNEQF
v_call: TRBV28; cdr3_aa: ASSLINSNQPQH
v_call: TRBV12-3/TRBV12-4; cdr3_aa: ASRSGQNEKLF
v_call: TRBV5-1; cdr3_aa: ASSSTAGAETQY
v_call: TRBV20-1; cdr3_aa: SASGSGLANNNEQF
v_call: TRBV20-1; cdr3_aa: SARSYTDTQY
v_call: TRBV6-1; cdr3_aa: ASSASPRGEQY
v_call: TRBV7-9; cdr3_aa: ASSPDSAGYYGYT